These 25 T cell receptor beta chains were sequenced from one sample in a study of CD8 T cells in Susac syndrome. Random hexamers served to reverse transcribe roughly 0.45 to 1 ug RNA. Using its own MiXCR run on the immunoSEQ multiplex PCR reads, TCRdb lists one record per CDR3 protein. The data show some 260,000 distinct CDR3 sequences, around 95% seen once. The sequenced sample was CD4+ T cells from PBMCs. Receptors were obtained from a human donor with multiple sclerosis.

The rearrangement links TRBV5-1 to TRBJ2-6; the D gene is possibly TRBD1 (5 bases). This CDR3 spans 15 amino acids. V shed 3 bases and J shed 3 bases, with 10 bases lying between them. Germline CDR1 reads SGHRS; CDR2 reads YFSETQ. CDR3 nucleotides: TGCGCCAGCAGCTCGCAGGGTCGTGGGGCCAACGTCCTGACTTTC. As protein: CASSSQGRGANVLTF.

This chain links TRBV6-5 with TRBJ1-4, with 10 bases identical to TRBD1. CDR1 and CDR2 from the germline V gene are MNHEY and SVGAGI. V lost 5 bases to trimming and J lost 13 bases; unmatched junction nucleotides: 7. The length of the CDR3 is 13 residues. CDR3 nucleotides: TGTGCCAGCAGTCTCCCGGGACAGGGGCGACTGTTTTTT. Translated: CASSLPGQGRLFF.

The chain uses TRBV18 and TRBJ2-2; TRBD1 might be the D (6 bases). The V end lost 2 bases, the J end lost 5 bases, and 18 bases lay between the germline ends. Germline V gives CDR1 KGHSH, CDR2 LQKENI. The CDR3 spans 17 residues. This chain's CDR3 is CASSPKTAGTYTGELFF. In nucleotides, the CDR3 is TGTGCCAGCTCACCAAAAACCGCCGGGACATATACCGGGGAGCTGTTTTTT.

The chain recombines TRBV28 with TRBJ2-7; 8 positions agree with TRBD1. With 1 base clipped from V and 2 bases from J, the junction kept 4 bases outside the gene matches. The CDR3 length is 15 residues. The germline CDR1 and CDR2 sequences are MDHEN and SYDVKM. This CDR3 is CASSLSGTGAYEQYF. CDR3 DNA: TGTGCCAGCAGTTTATCCGGGACAGGCGCCTACGAGCAGTACTTC.

The chain joins TRBV27 to TRBJ1-2, with D perhaps TRBD1 (6 bases). The V end was cut by 5 bases, the J end by 2 bases, with 15 bases between. The CDR3 has 15 amino acids. The germline CDR1 and CDR2 sequences are MNHEY and SMNVEV (reference sequence). The CDR3 protein is CASSPSGVSNYGYTF. The CDR3 DNA follows: TGTGCCAGCAGTCCTTCAGGGGTATCAAACTATGGCTACACCTTC.

CDR3 sequence: CASSLEGPRETQYF. DNA for the CDR3: TGTGCCAGCAGCTTGGAGGGGCCCCGGGAGACCCAGTACTTC. The rearrangement uses TRBV5-4 and TRBJ2-5, with D perhaps matching TRBD1 (5 bases). CDR1 is SGHNT, CDR2 YYREEE, per germline (reference sequence). The CDR3 contains 14 residues. The V end was cut by 0 bases, the J end by 5 bases, with 11 bases between.

V is TRBV7-9 and J is TRBJ2-5, with D perhaps matching TRBD2 (6 bases). Germline V gene lookup returns CDR1 SEHNR and CDR2 FQNEAQ (reference sequence). Between the trimmed V and J ends, which lost 2 bases and 3 bases, there was a span of 10 bases. The CDR3 covers 14 residues. The CDR3 sequence is CASSLRREEETQYF. DNA for the CDR3: TGTGCCAGCAGCTTACGCAGGGAGGAAGAGACCCAGTACTTC.

The chain uses TRBV6-5 and TRBJ2-5; no firm D call. CDR1 and CDR2 from the germline V gene are MNHEY and SVGAGI. V was pared by 3 bases and J by 1 base, with 9 bases between. This CDR3 is built from 14 residues. CDR3 loop: CASSYRPTQETQYF. The CDR3 coding sequence is TGTGCCAGCAGTTATAGGCCGACCCAAGAGACCCAGTACTTC.

This sequence joins TRBV29-1 and TRBJ2-1, with a tentative D call TRBD1 (5 bases). The CDR3 sequence is 14 residues long. Trimming left V 5 bases short and J 7 bases short, with 18 bases between. In germline, CDR1 is SQVTM, CDR2 ANQGSEA. The CDR3 spells CSVRGRNPGNEQFF. CDR3 bases: TGCAGCGTTAGGGGCCGCAACCCAGGGAATGAGCAGTTCTTC.

The V and J genes are TRBV5-1 and TRBJ2-1, with a weak D call TRBD1 (5 bases). The CDR3 covers 15 residues. Germline CDR1 is SGHRS and CDR2 is YFSETQ. The germline V and J ends were trimmed by 2 bases and 5 bases, with 14 bases remaining between them. The CDR3 region has the DNA TGCGCCAGCAGCTTCCTAGGGGCGGCTGACAATGAGCAGTTCTTC. As protein: CASSFLGAADNEQFF.

This chain links TRBV9 with TRBJ1-2, with D uncertain. Germline values: CDR1 SGDLS, CDR2 YYNGEE. V dropped 2 bases and J dropped 4 bases, with 9 bases sitting between them. CDR3 length: 13 amino acids. The CDR3 loop reads CASSVQETYGYTF. The CDR3 bases are TGTGCCAGCAGCGTTCAGGAGACCTATGGCTACACCTTC.

The chain joins TRBV7-9 to TRBJ1-2; D gene unclear. The CDR3 spans 14 residues. The V gene lost 5 bases and the J gene lost 2 bases, with 12 bases spanning the gap. Germline CDR1 reads SEHNR; CDR2 reads FQNEAQ (reference sequence). The CDR3 nucleotides read TGTGCCAGCAGCCCCACACCGGAAAACTATGGCTACACCTTC. This gives the protein CASSPTPENYGYTF.

V is TRBV18 and J is TRBJ1-1; the D is unclear. The CDR3 has 15 amino acids. Trimming pared 1 base from V and 0 bases from J, leaving 9 bases between. Germline V gene lookup returns CDR1 KGHSH and CDR2 LQKENI. CDR3: CASSPLDIVNTEAFF. The CDR3 coding sequence is TGTGCCAGCTCACCACTCGACATAGTGAACACTGAAGCTTTCTTT.

The chain carries TRBV4-1 and TRBJ1-2; D is ambiguous. Germline V lookup: CDR1 MGHRA, CDR2 YSYEKL. The CDR3 is 15 amino acids. Trimming left V 1 base short and J 3 bases short, with 12 bases between. CDR3 bases: TGCGCCAGCAGCCAAGTTGTGGAGGGCGACTATGGCTACACCTTC. Translation: CASSQVVEGDYGYTF.

The chain uses TRBV3-1 and TRBJ2-1; D is perhaps TRBD2 (5 bases). Germline assignment: CDR1 LGHDT and CDR2 YNNKEL (reference sequence). Trimming took off 5 bases at V and 11 bases at J, with 10 bases between the two ends. This CDR3 contains 11 residues. CDR3: CASSASNQQFF. CDR3 nucleotide sequence: TGTGCCAGCAGCGCTAGCAACCAGCAGTTCTTC.

This chain links TRBV5-1 with TRBJ2-7, with 11 bases that match TRBD1. Germline CDR1 SGHRS, CDR2 YFSETQ. The V segment lost 5 bases and the J segment 4 bases; nucleotides outside the gene matches: 8. CDR3 length: 15 amino acids. CDR3 bases: TGCGCCAGCAGTTCCGGGACAGGGGGTATATACGAGCAGTACTTC. Residues: CASSSGTGGIYEQYF.

The gene calls are TRBV20-1 and TRBJ2-3; unclear D gene. CDR1 is DFQATT and CDR2 is SNEGSKA in the germline V gene (reference sequence). This CDR3 contains 11 residues. V lost 6 bases and J lost 3, with 7 bases in between. The CDR3 DNA is TGCAGTGCACTCGGTACAGATACGCAGTATTTT. It specifies CSALGTDTQYF.

This clonotype was observed once. The gene calls are TRBV5-1 and TRBJ2-5; D is uncertain. The CDR3 sequence is 11 residues long. With 6 bases removed from V and 5 bases from J, the gap between germline ends came to 8 bases. CDR1 SGHRS and CDR2 YFSETQ come from the germline V gene. The CDR3 DNA follows: TGCGCCAGCAACCTTGGGGAGACCCAGTACTTC. Protein product: CASNLGETQYF.

The chain has TRBV6-5 and TRBJ2-7; D is perhaps TRBD2 (6 bases). Germline V CDR1 and CDR2: MNHEY, SVGAGI. V lost 5 bases, J lost 0 bases, and 14 bases lay in between. The CDR3 has 15 residues. Here the CDR3 reads CASSPLSGSSYEQYV. The CDR3 DNA reads TGTGCCAGCAGTCCCTTATCCGGGAGCTCCTACGAGCAGTACGTC.

The chain combines TRBV20-1 with TRBJ2-7; no clear D gene. V gave up 2 bases and J gave up 0 bases, with 11 bases separating them. Germline V gene data show CDR1 as DFQATT and CDR2 as SNEGSKA (reference sequence). This CDR3 has 14 amino acids. CDR3 DNA: TGCAGTGCTAGATATACTTCTAACTCCTACGAGCAGTACTTC. This gives the protein CSARYTSNSYEQYF.

The table lists this clonotype with a count of one. The chain is built from TRBV20-1 and TRBJ2-5; 7 bases are a match to TRBD1. Germline V gives CDR1 DFQATT, CDR2 SNEGSKA (reference sequence). The CDR3 totals 13 residues. After removal of 4 bases from V and 0 bases from J, the junction contained 2 bases not matched to a gene. CDR3: CSATTGYQETQYF. The CDR3 coding sequence is TGCAGTGCTACGACAGGGTACCAAGAGACCCAGTACTTC.

In DNA form, the CDR3 reads TGTGCCAGCAGCTTGACGCCAGCAGCAAACATTCAGTACTTC. This translates into CASSLTPAANIQYF. The rearrangement links TRBV5-4 to TRBJ2-4; D uncertain. Germline CDR1 SGHNT, CDR2 YYREEE (reference sequence). CDR3 length: 14 residues. The V gene lost 1 base and the J gene lost 6 bases, with 11 bases spanning the gap.

The chain combines TRBV15 with TRBJ2-5; weak D call: TRBD1 (7 bases). CDR3 length equals 16 residues. Trimming took 0 bases from V and 7 from J, leaving 18 bases between them. The germline V gene has CDR1 LNHNV and CDR2 YYDKDF (reference sequence). CDR3 nucleotides: TGTGCCACCAGCAGAGATTTAGGGGACTCAGGGGGGACCCAGTACTTC. Protein sequence: CATSRDLGDSGGTQYF.

The chain uses TRBV29-1 and TRBJ2-6; 7 bases align to TRBD1. CDR3 length equals 13 residues. J lost 3 bases, V lost 7 bases, and 3 bases had no gene match. Germline values: CDR1 SQVTM, CDR2 ANQGSEA. This chain's CDR3 is CSATGHGANVLTF. CDR3 in DNA: TGCAGCGCGACAGGGCATGGGGCCAACGTCCTGACTTTC.

This clonotype was recorded a few times. V and J are TRBV3-1 and TRBJ1-4; 9 positions match TRBD1. V lost 6 bases to trimming and J lost 5 bases; unmatched junction nucleotides: 4. This CDR3 is built from 14 residues. Germline V gives CDR1 LGHDT, CDR2 YNNKEL (reference sequence). The CDR3 spells CASSRQGGNEKLFF. As DNA, the CDR3 is TGTGCCAGCAGTAGACAGGGGGGGAATGAAAAACTGTTTTTT.